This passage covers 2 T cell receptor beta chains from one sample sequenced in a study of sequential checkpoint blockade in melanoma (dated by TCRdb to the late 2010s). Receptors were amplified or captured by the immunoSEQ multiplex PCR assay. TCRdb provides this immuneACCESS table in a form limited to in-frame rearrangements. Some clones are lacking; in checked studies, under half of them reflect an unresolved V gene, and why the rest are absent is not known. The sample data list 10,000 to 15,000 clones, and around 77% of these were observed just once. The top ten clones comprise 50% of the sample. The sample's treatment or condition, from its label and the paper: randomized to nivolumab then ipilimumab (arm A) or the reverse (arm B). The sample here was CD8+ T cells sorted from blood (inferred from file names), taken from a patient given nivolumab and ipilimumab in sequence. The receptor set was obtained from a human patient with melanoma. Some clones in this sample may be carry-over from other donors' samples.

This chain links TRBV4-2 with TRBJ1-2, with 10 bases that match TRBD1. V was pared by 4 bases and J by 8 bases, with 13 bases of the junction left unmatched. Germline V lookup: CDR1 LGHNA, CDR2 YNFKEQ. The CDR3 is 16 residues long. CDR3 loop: CASSLGAGTGVMGYTF. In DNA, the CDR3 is TGTGCCAGCAGCCTTGGCGCCGGGACAGGGGTGATGGGCTACACCTTC.

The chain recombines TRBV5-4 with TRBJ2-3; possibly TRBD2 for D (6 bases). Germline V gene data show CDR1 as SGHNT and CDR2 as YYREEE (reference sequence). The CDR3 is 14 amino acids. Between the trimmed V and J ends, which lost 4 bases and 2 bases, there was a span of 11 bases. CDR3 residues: CASSLGGTTDTQYF. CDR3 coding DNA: TGTGCCAGCAGCCTCGGGGGAACCACAGATACGCAGTATTTT.